The clone carrying this T cell receptor beta chain was recorded many times. TCRdb processed the RACE reads anew with MiXCR; each CDR3 protein has one entry. The table shows some 380,000 distinct CDR3 sequences, with about 4.8% occurring only once. The data were taken from a study of human T cells and chemical hapten exposure. Time point: patch test 1, 2 weeks after DPC sensitization. The treatment denotes: therapeutic diphenylcyclopropenone sensitization with weekly scalp DPC. The V gene lost 3 bases and the J gene lost 3 bases, with 6 bases spanning the gap. This CDR3 contains 11 residues. The V gene's germline CDR1 is GTSNPN and CDR2 SVGIG (reference sequence).

The J gene is TRBJ2-7, the V gene TRBV30; no clear D. This TCR came from a woman in her forties or fifties with alopecia areata. Some clones in this sample may be carry-over from other donors' samples. The input for sequencing was whole blood, taken in connection with sensitization to the hapten diphenylcyclopropenone (DPC). The CDR3, as DNA: TGTGCCTGGAGCAACGGCTACGAGCAGTACTTC. It codes for CAWSNGYEQYF.